The present T cell receptor beta chain was sequenced within a study of blood T cells in healthy people across ages. Study results and limitations: The study found TCR beta diversity correlated strongly with naive T cell percentage.

PCR was performed a second time for about 7 to 12 cycles using a sample-barcoded 5' primer and a J-beta primer mix. MiXCR, run by TCRdb on the 5' RACE reads, gives a single entry per CDR3 protein. The sample shows some 900,000 distinct CDR3 sequences, roughly 43% of them seen only once. CDR1 and CDR2 from the germline V gene are LGHDT and YNNKEL (reference sequence). V lost 0 bases and J lost 4; bases outside the gene matches: 11. The CDR3 is made up of 17 amino acids. Of note for this clonotype: What it binds is unknown.

The chain has TRBV3-1 and TRBJ1-2; 7 nucleotides agree with TRBD1. This TCR was sampled from a man younger than 40 in good health. What was sequenced was blood. The CDR3 is CASSQDFRDRPRYGYTF. The CDR3 region has the DNA TGTGCCAGCAGCCAAGACTTCCGGGACAGACCCCGCTATGGCTACACCTTC.